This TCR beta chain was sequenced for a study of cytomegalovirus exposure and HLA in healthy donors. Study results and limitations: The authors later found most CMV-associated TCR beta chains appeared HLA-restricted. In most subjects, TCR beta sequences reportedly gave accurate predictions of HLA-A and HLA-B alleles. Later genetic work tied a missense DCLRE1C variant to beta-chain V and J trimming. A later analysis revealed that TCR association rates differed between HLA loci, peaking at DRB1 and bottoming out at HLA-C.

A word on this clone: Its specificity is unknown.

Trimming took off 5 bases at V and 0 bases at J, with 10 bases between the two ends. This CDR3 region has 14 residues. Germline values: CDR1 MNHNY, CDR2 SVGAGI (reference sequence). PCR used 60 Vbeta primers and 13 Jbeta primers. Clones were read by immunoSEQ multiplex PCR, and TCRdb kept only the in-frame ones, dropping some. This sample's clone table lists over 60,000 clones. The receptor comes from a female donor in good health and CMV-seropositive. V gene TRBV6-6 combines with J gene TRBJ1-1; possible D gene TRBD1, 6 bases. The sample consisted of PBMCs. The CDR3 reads CASSLDRLNTEAFF. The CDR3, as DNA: TGTGCCAGCAGTCTCGACAGGTTGAACACTGAAGCTTTCTTT.